One and the same sample provided the 28 T cell receptor beta chains below, sequenced in a study of cytomegalovirus exposure and HLA in healthy donors. Both 60 Vbeta primers and 13 Jbeta primers went into the PCR. Clones were read by immunoSEQ multiplex PCR, and TCRdb kept only the in-frame ones, dropping some. The data show about 160,000 clones, around four fifths seen once. The source material was PBMCs. The receptors derive from a male donor in good health and CMV-seronegative.

The V and J genes are TRBV7-6 and TRBJ2-1; the D is unclear. Looked up from germline, CDR1 is SGHVS and CDR2 is FNYEAQ. The CDR3 contains 13 residues. V gave up 1 base and J gave up 9 bases, with 10 bases separating them. CDR3 sequence reads: CASSLETGGEQFF. The CDR3 DNA reads as TGTGCCAGCAGCTTAGAGACGGGTGGTGAGCAGTTCTTC.

This chain connects TRBV5-1 to TRBJ2-1; the match to TRBD2 covers 11 bases. Germline V gives CDR1 SGHRS, CDR2 YFSETQ. Trimming cost V 3 bases and J 7 bases; bases outside gene matches: 12. The CDR3 spans 17 residues. CDR3 DNA: TGCGCCAGCAGCTCTACTACAACTAGCGGGAGTGGTAATGAGCAGTTCTTC. Its translation: CASSSTTTSGSGNEQFF.

The CDR3 nucleotides read TGCAGCCCCGAGGTCGCAGATACGCAGTATTTT. This codes for CSPEVADTQYF. The rearrangement joins TRBV29-1 to TRBJ2-3; D call uncertain. Germline V gene sequence: CDR1 SQVTM, CDR2 ANQGSEA. The CDR3 has 11 amino acids. V lost 8 bases, J lost 4 bases, and 10 bases lay in between.

This sequence joins TRBV6-6 and TRBJ1-6; D ambiguous. The CDR3 has 16 amino acids. Germline loops: CDR1 MNHNY, CDR2 SVGAGI (reference sequence). Trimming stripped 3 bases from V and 4 bases from J, with 13 bases between. The CDR3 nucleotides are TGTGCCAGCAGTTATAGAACGATAACTTATAATTCACCCCTCCACTTT. Protein sequence: CASSYRTITYNSPLHF.

The V call is TRBV28, the J call TRBJ2-5, with 12 bases aligning to TRBD2. J gave up 5 bases and V 1 base, and 2 bases lay outside the gene matches. The length of the CDR3 is 15 residues. Per the germline V gene, CDR1 is MDHEN and CDR2 is SYDVKM. The CDR3, as DNA: TGTGCCAGCAGTTTATCTAGCGGGAGGGCGGAGACCCAGTACTTC. As protein: CASSLSSGRAETQYF.

CDR3: CRTGTDTEAFF. As DNA, the CDR3 is TGCAGAACCGGGACAGACACTGAAGCTTTCTTT. The chain is built from TRBV20-1 and TRBJ1-1, with TRBD1 identical over 7 bases. CDR1 is DFQATT and CDR2 is SNEGSKA in the germline V gene (reference sequence). The CDR3 spans 11 residues.

CDR3 amino acids: CASSLQRSVSEAFF. The CDR3 DNA sequence: TGTGCCAGCAGCTTACAGCGGTCCGTCAGCGAAGCTTTCTTT. The chain uses TRBV7-2 and TRBJ1-1, with D hard to call. Trimming cost V 2 bases and J 8 bases, with 15 bases left between them. Germline V gene lookup returns CDR1 SGHTA and CDR2 FQGNSA. CDR3 length equals 14 residues. The full variable domain, its missing parts supplied by reference TRBV7-2 and TRBJ1-1, is GAGVSQSPSNKVTEKGKDVELRCDPISGHTALYWYRQSLGQGLEFLIYFQGNSAPDKSGLPSDRFSAERTGGSVSTLTIQRTQQEDSAVYLCASSLQRSVSEAFFGQGTRLTVV.

This chain joins TRBV28 and TRBJ1-4; tentatively, D is TRBD1 (5 bases). The CDR3 consists of 16 residues. Trimming pared 1 base from V and 5 bases from J, leaving 14 bases between. Germline values: CDR1 MDHEN, CDR2 SYDVKM. The CDR3 here is CASSLYLAGKNEKLFF. DNA of the CDR3: TGTGCCAGCAGTTTATATTTGGCAGGGAAGAATGAAAAACTGTTTTTT.

The chain carries TRBV4-1 and TRBJ1-5, with D tentatively TRBD1 (5 bases). The CDR3 is 19 residues long. CDR1 and CDR2 (germline): MGHRA, YSYEKL. Trimming left V 1 base short and J 1 base short, with 20 bases between. CDR3 amino acids: CASSQANPGFELSNQPQHF. CDR3 sequence (DNA): TGCGCCAGCAGCCAAGCTAACCCAGGGTTCGAGTTGAGCAATCAGCCCCAGCATTTT.

In this sample, this clone turned up once. This rearrangement joins TRBV20-1 to TRBJ2-7; D is ambiguous. The CDR3 runs to 11 residues. V was pared by 3 bases and J by 7 bases, with 10 bases between. Germline loops: CDR1 DFQATT, CDR2 SNEGSKA (reference sequence). As DNA, the CDR3 is TGCAGTGCTAGTCAGGTTGGGGAGCAGTACTTC. It translates to CSASQVGEQYF.

The gene calls are TRBV4-3 and TRBJ1-2; a possible D gene is TRBD1 (5 bases). Trimming removed 0 bases at V and 2 bases at J, with 10 bases between. The CDR3 spans 15 residues. Germline V gene sequence: CDR1 LGHNA, CDR2 YSLEER. CDR3 bases: TGCGCCAGCAGCCAAGATTCAGGGCAGAACTATGGCTACACCTTC. Its protein product is CASSQDSGQNYGYTF.

The chain recombines TRBV19 with TRBJ1-1; D is unclear. Deletions cut 7 bases from V and 4 bases from J, with 13 bases between. The length of the CDR3 is 13 residues. CDR1 and CDR2 from the germline V gene are LNHDA and SQIVND (reference sequence). CDR3 amino acids: CASKVGQSTEAFF. The CDR3 coding sequence is TGTGCCAGTAAAGTGGGCCAATCCACTGAAGCTTTCTTT.

This clone is a singleton in its sample. The V and J genes are TRBV7-3 and TRBJ2-3, with TRBD2 matching over 7 bases. J was trimmed by 2 bases and V by 4 bases; bases with no gene match: 9. The CDR3 sequence is 16 residues long. Germline CDR1 SGHTA, CDR2 FQGTGA. In DNA, the CDR3 is TGTGCCAGCAGCTCAGCGGGGAGTTCCCCCACAGATACGCAGTATTTT. Translated: CASSSAGSSPTDTQYF.

The rearrangement links TRBV6-4 to TRBJ1-2; maybe TRBD1 (6 bases). This CDR3 has 15 amino acids. Germline CDR1 reads MRHNA; CDR2 reads SNTAGT. Deletions cut 0 bases from V and 6 bases from J, with 14 bases between. The CDR3 is CASSDSGTSIHGYTF. CDR3 DNA sequence: TGTGCCAGCAGTGACTCTGGGACAAGTATCCATGGCTACACCTTC.

The chain carries TRBV6-6 and TRBJ1-4; the D is unclear. Trimming pared 4 bases from V and 5 bases from J, leaving 8 bases between. Germline assignment: CDR1 MNHNY and CDR2 SVGAGI (reference sequence). The CDR3 is 13 amino acids. The CDR3 DNA reads as TGTGCCAGCAGTTCGAACTGGAATGAAAAACTGTTTTTT. This encodes CASSSNWNEKLFF.

The V gene is TRBV6-4, the J gene TRBJ1-1, with D possibly matching TRBD1 (6 bases). CDR1 and CDR2 (germline): MRHNA, SNTAGT. Trimming removed 4 bases at V and 5 bases at J, with 11 bases between. This CDR3 contains 13 residues. CDR3 coding DNA: TGTGCCAGCAGTGCAGGGGCGCGGACTGAAGCTTTCTTT. Translating gives CASSAGARTEAFF.

The chain is built from TRBV2 and TRBJ2-7; 10 bases agree with TRBD1. This CDR3 contains 14 residues. With 5 bases clipped from V and 4 bases from J, the junction kept 5 bases outside the gene matches. Per germline, CDR1 SNHLY and CDR2 FYNNEI. This CDR3 is CASSLRQGAYEQYF. The CDR3, as DNA: TGTGCCAGCAGTCTGAGACAGGGGGCTTACGAGCAGTACTTC.

V gene TRBV14 combines with J gene TRBJ1-2; D gene uncertain. Germline assignment: CDR1 SGHDN and CDR2 FVKESK. Between the trimmed V and J ends, which lost 0 bases and 4 bases, there was a span of 6 bases. CDR3 length: 13 amino acids. CDR3 coding DNA: TGTGCCAGCAGCCAAGAAGAGAGCTATGGCTACACCTTC. Its translation: CASSQEESYGYTF.

The V call is TRBV5-1, the J call TRBJ2-1; TRBD1 matches 9 bases. The germline CDR1 and CDR2 sequences are SGHRS and YFSETQ. V lost 4 bases, J lost 6 bases, and 5 bases stayed unmatched. CDR3 size: 14 residues. CDR3 sequence reads: CASSDPTGGNEQFF. The CDR3 coding sequence is TGCGCCAGCAGCGATCCGACAGGGGGCAATGAGCAGTTCTTC.

This clone was detected only a few times. This chain joins TRBV5-1 and TRBJ2-1, with TRBD1 identical over 12 bases. The germline CDR1 and CDR2 sequences are SGHRS and YFSETQ. The CDR3 covers 16 residues. V gave up 5 bases and J gave up 6 bases; unmatched junction bases: 9. Written as DNA, the CDR3 is TGCGCCAGCAGTCGAGCCCCGGGACAGGGGGCCAATGAGCAGTTCTTC. This gives the protein CASSRAPGQGANEQFF.

The chain is built from TRBV28 and TRBJ2-7; 8 nucleotides align to TRBD1. The CDR3 has 13 amino acids. CDR1 MDHEN and CDR2 SYDVKM come from the germline V gene. V lost 10 bases, J lost 7 bases, and 12 bases stayed unmatched. CDR3 bases: TGTGCCACCGATGCCCGACAGGGGAAGGAGCAGTACTTC. Protein product: CATDARQGKEQYF.

V gene TRBV5-1 combines with J gene TRBJ2-3, with TRBD2 identical over 9 bases. V lost 0 bases, J lost 1 base, and 3 bases stayed unmatched. This CDR3 is built from 16 residues. CDR1 SGHRS and CDR2 YFSETQ come from the germline V gene. The CDR3 protein is CASSLVIAGGTDTQYF. CDR3 coding DNA: TGCGCCAGCAGCTTGGTAATAGCGGGGGGCACAGATACGCAGTATTTT.

The chain is built from TRBV4-1 and TRBJ2-5; the match to TRBD1 covers 8 bases. The J call may be in error: the DNA end matches TRBJ2-7 better. CDR3 length equals 17 residues. Germline lookup yields CDR1 MGHRA and CDR2 YSYEKL. Here the CDR3 DNA reads TGCGCCAGCAGCCAAGAGGTCCCGGGACAGGCGACCTACGAGCAGTACTTC. Translating it yields CASSQEVPGQATYEQYF.

The chain is built from TRBV7-8 and TRBJ2-1; perhaps TRBD1 as D (6 bases). Germline assignment: CDR1 SGHVS and CDR2 FQNEAQ. The V and J ends lost 6 bases and 8 bases respectively, with 17 bases between them. The CDR3 is 14 amino acids. CDR3 residues: CASRPARGGYEQFF. CDR3 in DNA: TGTGCCAGCAGGCCAGCCAGGGGCGGCTATGAGCAGTTCTTC.

This rearrangement joins TRBV9 to TRBJ2-7; TRBD1 matches at 8 bases. CDR1 SGDLS and CDR2 YYNGEE come from the germline V gene. This CDR3 region has 13 residues. V gave up 10 bases and J gave up 5 bases; unmatched junction bases: 11. The CDR3 sequence: CAGPCGQGDEQYF. CDR3 coding DNA: TGTGCCGGGCCTTGCGGACAGGGAGACGAGCAGTACTTC.

This rearrangement joins TRBV2 to TRBJ1-2; the match to TRBD1 covers 9 bases. Trimming cost V 3 bases and J 5 bases; bases outside gene matches: 4. The CDR3 is made up of 14 amino acids. Germline CDR1 is SNHLY and CDR2 is FYNNEI. In DNA form, the CDR3 reads TGTGCCAGCAGTGAGGGTGGGACAGGGTATGGCTACACCTTC. This gives the protein CASSEGGTGYGYTF.

The J gene is TRBJ1-4, the V gene TRBV5-5; possibly TRBD1 for D (5 bases). CDR3 length equals 15 residues. The germline V gene encodes CDR1 SGHKS and CDR2 YYEKEE (reference sequence). Trimming pared 4 bases from V and 0 bases from J, leaving 10 bases between. CDR3 residues: CASSPQVATNEKLFF. CDR3 in DNA: TGTGCCAGCAGCCCACAGGTCGCAACTAATGAAAAACTGTTTTTT.

In its sample, this clone was seen a few times. The genes are TRBV9 and TRBJ2-7; 7 nucleotides match TRBD1. J gave up 12 bases and V 2 bases, and 11 bases lay outside the gene matches. The germline V gene has CDR1 SGDLS and CDR2 YYNGEE. There are 13 residues in the CDR3. The CDR3 nucleotides read TGTGCCAGCAGCGTCGCTTCTACAGGGGCCGCGTACTTC. Its translation: CASSVASTGAAYF.